The 8 T cell receptor beta chains below come from one sample, sequenced in a study of blood T cell repertoires in COVID-19. Libraries were prepared by immunoSEQ multiplex PCR; TCRdb keeps only in-frame clonotypes and omits some of them. The table includes approximately 150,000 clones, around 83% detected once. Input material: peripheral blood. The receptors were gathered from a human donor with acute or convalescent COVID-19. The donor label of this sample is uncertain.

This chain links TRBV13 with TRBJ2-7; no clear D. In germline, CDR1 is PRHDT, CDR2 FYEKMQ (reference sequence). Trimming removed 3 bases at V and 1 base at J, with 7 bases between. This CDR3 contains 13 residues. CDR3 sequence (DNA): TGTGCCAGCAGCTTCGGAGATTCCTACGAGCAGTACGTC. Translated, it gives CASSFGDSYEQYV.

V usage is TRBV11-2 and J usage is TRBJ1-2, with 8 bases lining up with TRBD1. The CDR3 is made up of 14 amino acids. V lost 5 bases, J lost 3 bases, and 5 bases stayed unmatched. Looked up from germline, CDR1 is SGHAT and CDR2 is FQNNGV. CDR3 nucleotides: TGTGCCAGCAGCATATCAGGGGGCGACTATGGCTACACCTTC. Amino acid sequence: CASSISGGDYGYTF.

The chain's CDR3 is CASSLGTGNEQFF. The CDR3 DNA reads as TGTGCCAGCAGCCTCGGGACAGGGAATGAGCAGTTCTTC. The J gene is TRBJ2-1, the V gene TRBV6-2 or TRBV6-3, with 9 nucleotides matching TRBD1. Trimming cost V 6 bases and J 7 bases; bases outside gene matches: 4. Germline CDR1 is MNHEY and CDR2 is SVGEGT. The CDR3 is 13 residues long.

The chain couples TRBV7-8 to TRBJ2-3; TRBD2 aligns across 9 bases. The CDR3 covers 16 residues. Germline V gives CDR1 SGHVS, CDR2 FQNEAQ. Losses at the gene ends were 1 base for V and 4 bases for J; bases not matched to a gene: 6. The CDR3 nucleotides are TGTGCCAGCAGCTTAGGTATTAGCGGGAGATCAGATACGCAGTATTTT. Amino acid sequence: CASSLGISGRSDTQYF.

The chain combines TRBV6-2 or TRBV6-3 with TRBJ2-7; D is undetermined. Per germline, CDR1 MNHEY and CDR2 SVGEGT. The CDR3 has 16 amino acids. V lost 0 bases, J lost 2 bases, and 14 bases lay in between. The chain's CDR3 is CASSYSIGGRAYEQYF. The CDR3 nucleotides read TGTGCCAGCAGTTACTCGATCGGCGGCAGAGCCTACGAGCAGTACTTC.

The rearrangement links TRBV11-2 to TRBJ2-1, with a possible D match to TRBD2 (5 bases). The V gene's germline CDR1 is SGHAT and CDR2 FQNNGV. V was shortened by 1 base and J by 8 bases, with 15 bases between the two germline ends. CDR3 size: 15 residues. The CDR3, as DNA: TGTGCCAGCAGCTTAGTCCTAGGTTTTAGCGATGAGCAGTTCTTC. Residues: CASSLVLGFSDEQFF.

J is TRBJ2-7 and V is TRBV9; D is possibly TRBD1 (5 bases). CDR1 and CDR2 from the germline V gene are SGDLS and YYNGEE. Trimming left V 0 bases short and J 5 bases short, with 9 bases between. There are 13 residues in the CDR3. The CDR3 DNA follows: TGTGCCAGCAGCGTAGGTCTAGGGGACGAGCAGTACTTC. Translation: CASSVGLGDEQYF.

The CDR3 here is CASSQFGTETNQPQHF. The CDR3 DNA follows: TGTGCCAGCAGCCAATTCGGGACAGAGACTAATCAGCCCCAGCATTTT. V and J are TRBV7-4 and TRBJ1-5; the match to TRBD1 covers 7 bases. The CDR3 sequence is 16 residues long. After removal of 5 bases from V and 4 bases from J, the junction contained 11 bases not matched to a gene. Germline values: CDR1 SGHVT, CDR2 SQSDAQ.